This T cell receptor beta chain was retrieved from a study of cytomegalovirus exposure and HLA in healthy donors. General study points: Over 15,000 TCR beta sequences were associated with HLA alleles at 0.05 false discovery rate in a later analysis. Later on, a genetic analysis was performed. It linked a missense variant in DCLRE1C with V- and J-gene trimming of TCR beta.

13 Jbeta primers and 60 Vbeta primers were used for the PCR. Sequencing used immunoSEQ multiplex PCR; TCRdb keeps in-frame clones, though not all of them. This sample has about 140,000 clones, with approximately 75% found just once. Germline V CDR1 and CDR2: LNHDA, SQIVND (reference sequence). V lost 4 bases to trimming and J lost 2 bases; unmatched junction nucleotides: 5. The CDR3 totals 15 residues. Points on this clone: Its antigen is as yet unknown.

Healthy bone marrow donors made up the donors. The genes are TRBV19 and TRBJ1-2; 9 bases line up with TRBD1. Source material: PBMCs. The clonotype originates from a man aged 45-60 years in good health and CMV-seropositive. The CDR3 loop is CASSTSQGANYGYTF. For the CDR3, the DNA is TGTGCCAGTAGTACATCACAGGGGGCCAACTATGGCTACACCTTC.